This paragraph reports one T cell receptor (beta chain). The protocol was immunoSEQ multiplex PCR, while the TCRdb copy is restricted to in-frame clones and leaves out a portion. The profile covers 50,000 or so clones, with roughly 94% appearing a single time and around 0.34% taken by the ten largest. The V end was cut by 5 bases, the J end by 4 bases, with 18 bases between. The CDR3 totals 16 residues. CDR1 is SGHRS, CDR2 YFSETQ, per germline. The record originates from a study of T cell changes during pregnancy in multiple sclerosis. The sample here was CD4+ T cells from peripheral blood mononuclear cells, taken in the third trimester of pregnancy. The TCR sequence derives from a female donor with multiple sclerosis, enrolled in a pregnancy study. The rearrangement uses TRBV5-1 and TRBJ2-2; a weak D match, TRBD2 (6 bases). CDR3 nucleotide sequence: TGCGCCAGCAGACCGGCTATAGTCGGGGGCACCGGGGAGCTGTTTTTT. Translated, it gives CASRPAIVGGTGELFF.